This is a list of T cell receptor beta chains from one sample in a study of identical twins. A single record per CDR3 protein comes from TCRdb applying MiXCR to the 5' RACE reads. The data show 650,000 to 750,000 distinct CDR3 sequences, 21% seen once. These same records also appear under a second study, on T cells expressing NK-cell markers.

Sequences were obtained from PBMCs. These receptors were collected from a woman under 30 in good health. Each CDR3 is given with its conserved first and last residue. D genes are given only for firm matches. Only part of the rows carry a size: once, few, many, or a class if the clone is expanded.

V gene	clone size	J gene	D gene	CDR3 DNA	CDR3 protein
TRBV7-8	-	TRBJ2-7	-	TGTGCCAGCAGCCGCCGCCTAGGGGGGAAGGGTAGCTACGAGCAGTACTTC	CASSRRLGGKGSYEQYF
TRBV20-1	-	TRBJ2-1	TRBD2	TGCAGTGCTAGAGATGGGTGGGGACTAGCGGACAATGAGCAGTTCTTC	CSARDGWGLADNEQFF
TRBV2	few	TRBJ1-2	-	TGTGCCAGCACCAGAATCTCAGATATCGGCTACACCTTC	CASTRISDIGYTF
TRBV6-1	-	TRBJ2-7	-	TGTGCCAGCAGCCGCCGGGACTCAACTACATACGAGCAGTACTTC	CASSRRDSTTYEQYF
TRBV12-3/TRBV12-4	few	TRBJ2-3	-	TGTGCCAGCAGTTTAGCGCAGGCCGACACAGATACGCAGTATTTT	CASSLAQADTDTQYF
TRBV5-1	-	TRBJ2-3	-	TGCGCCAGCAGCTCAAGAAGTCGGGATACGCAGTATTTT	CASSSRSRDTQYF
TRBV20-1	-	TRBJ1-6	-	TGCAGTGCTAGCACAGGGCATTCACCCCTCCACTTT	CSASTGHSPLHF
TRBV20-1	few	TRBJ2-1	TRBD2	TGCAGTGCTAGGAAGGGAGGGGTCGGTAGCGGCTACAATGAGCAGTTCTTC	CSARKGGVGSGYNEQFF
TRBV2	many	TRBJ2-7	-	TGTGCCAGCAGACCCAAGAGAGCCGATTTCTACGAGCAGTACTTC	CASRPKRADFYEQYF
TRBV20-1	few	TRBJ2-1	-	TGCAGTGCTAGTGAGACTGGTTCGCTCTCCTACAATGAGCAGTTCTTC	CSASETGSLSYNEQFF
TRBV5-1	-	TRBJ2-7	TRBD2	TGCGCCAGCAGCTTGGAAGCGGGAACCTACGAGCAGTACTTC	CASSLEAGTYEQYF
TRBV10-3	few	TRBJ2-5	TRBD2	TGTGCCATCAGTAATAGGGTGCCGGGACTAGCGGGAGGAGAGACCCAGTACTTC	CAISNRVPGLAGGETQYF
TRBV5-1	few	TRBJ2-1	-	TGCGCCAGCAGCCCTCTGCCTGTCTCGTCAAGCTCCTACAATGAGCAGTTCTTC	CASSPLPVSSSSYNEQFF
TRBV20-1	few	TRBJ2-3	-	TGCAGTGCTAGAGATAAGTCGGGGGCCACAGATACGCAGTATTTT	CSARDKSGATDTQYF
TRBV4-3	few	TRBJ2-2	TRBD1	TGCGCCAGCAGCCAAGATTGGAAAAGACAGGGACGGTTCTCTGGGGAGCTGTTTTTT	CASSQDWKRQGRFSGELFF
TRBV6-2/TRBV6-3	many	TRBJ2-5	TRBD1	TGTGCCAGCAGAATTCTGGGACAGACACAAGAGACCCAGTACTTC	CASRILGQTQETQYF
TRBV20-1	-	TRBJ2-7	TRBD2	TGCAGTGCTAGAGATAGGACTAGCGGGGGGTATAAGGAGCAGTACTTC	CSARDRTSGGYKEQYF
TRBV7-9	-	TRBJ2-7	-	TGTGCCAGCAGCTTAGAAGTGGCACCCGGGGGCGAGCAGTACTTC	CASSLEVAPGGEQYF
TRBV9	many	TRBJ2-3	TRBD2	TGTGCCAGCAGCGTCAGCGGGACCCGCACAGATACGCAGTATTTT	CASSVSGTRTDTQYF
TRBV29-1	few	TRBJ2-7	-	TGCAGCGTTGAAGGGAAACCCTACGAGCAGTACTTC	CSVEGKPYEQYF
TRBV12-3/TRBV12-4	many	TRBJ2-1	-	TGTGCCAGCAGTTTTAGGGGGGGGGAGCAGTTCTTC	CASSFRGGEQFF
TRBV18	-	TRBJ1-1	TRBD1	TGTGCCAGCTCATTACTTCCGACAGGGTTGGCTTTCTTT	CASSLLPTGLAFF
TRBV7-2	once	TRBJ2-1	TRBD2	TGTGCCAGCAACTTAGTAGCGGGAGGGCTCTACAATGAGCAGTTCTTC	CASNLVAGGLYNEQFF
TRBV7-2	-	TRBJ2-7	TRBD2	TGTGCCAGCAGCTTAGTCCGTCAAACCGGGGGGGCTGTTCACTTC	CASSLVRQTGGAVHF
TRBV7-9	-	TRBJ2-1	-	TGTGCCAGCAACAAACCGGGACACAATGAGCAGTTCTTC	CASNKPGHNEQFF
TRBV24-1	few	TRBJ2-1	TRBD1	TGTGCCACCAGTGATTCAGGACAGGTGGGCAATGAGCAGTTCTTC	CATSDSGQVGNEQFF
TRBV3-1	few	TRBJ2-7	-	TGTGCCAGCAGCTTAGAGCTGGGGAGCGGTTACGAGCAGTACTTC	CASSLELGSGYEQYF
TRBV12-3/TRBV12-4	few	TRBJ2-3	-	TGTGCCAGCAGTTTAATCGGGGGTCTCACAGATACGCAGTATTTT	CASSLIGGLTDTQYF
TRBV7-9	-	TRBJ2-1	-	TGTGCCAGCAGCCCTAAGACCGACCCAAATGAGCAGTTCTTC	CASSPKTDPNEQFF
TRBV7-9	many	TRBJ2-2	TRBD1	TGTGCCAGCAAACCGGGACAGGGGGCAACCGGGGAGCTGTTTTTT	CASKPGQGATGELFF
TRBV11-2	few	TRBJ1-1	-	TGTGCCAGCAGCTTGGGACGGCCAATGAACACTGAAGCTTTCTTT	CASSLGRPMNTEAFF
TRBV5-8	-	TRBJ2-3	-	TGTGCCAGCAGCTTGGGTCTAGTGGAAATGAATACGCAGTATTTT	CASSLGLVEMNTQYF
TRBV25-1	few	TRBJ2-7	-	TGTGCCAGCAGTGCGGACAGTGCAGCCTACGAGCAGTACTTC	CASSADSAAYEQYF
TRBV12-3/TRBV12-4	-	TRBJ2-3	-	TGTGCCAGCCAGCTAGGGGATATGCCAGATACGCAGTATTTT	CASQLGDMPDTQYF
TRBV9	-	TRBJ2-5	TRBD2	TGTGCCAGCAGCAACGGACGGACTAGGTACCAAGAGACCCAGTACTTC	CASSNGRTRYQETQYF